This is a list of T cell receptor beta chains from one sample in a study of regulatory T cells in long-lasting Graves disease. TCRdb processed the multiplex PCR reads anew with MiXCR; each CDR3 protein has one entry. The table lists approximately 300,000 distinct CDR3 sequences, 15% to 20% of them singletons. The starting material was peripheral blood mononuclear cells (PBMCs), obtained at new diagnosis, from a patient treated with antithyroid drugs. The receptors come from a female donor with Graves disease. The CDR3 runs from the conserved cysteine through the conserved F or W. Fields, in order: D gene, J gene, clone size, V gene, CDR3 DNA, CDR3 protein. D genes are given only for firm matches. Expanded clones are given a class, and other clones once, few, many or no size at all.

TRBD1 | TRBJ1-2 | many | TRBV27 | TGTGCCAGCAGTTCGACAGGGTATGGCTACACCTTC | CASSSTGYGYTF
TRBD2 | TRBJ2-1 | many | TRBV27 | TGTGCCAGCAGTTCGATCCTCGGACTAGCGGGGCCCGGAGGAGAGCAGTTCTTC | CASSSILGLAGPGGEQFF
TRBD2 | TRBJ2-1 | many | TRBV2 | TGTGCCAGCAGTGGAGCCGGGACTAGAAGGGCTAATGAGCAGTTCTTC | CASSGAGTRRANEQFF
TRBD1 | TRBJ2-7 | few | TRBV5-1 | TGCGCCAGCAGCCCAGGAGGGACAGGCCTGGCCTACGAGCAGTACTTC | CASSPGGTGLAYEQYF
- | TRBJ2-3 | many | TRBV6-2/TRBV6-3 | TGTGCCAGCAGTTACTCGGTGGCAGATGCGCAGTATTTT | CASSYSVADAQYF
- | TRBJ2-2 | many | TRBV9 | TGTGCCAGCAGCGTCGGAGGGGGCGATGCCGGGGAGCTGTTTTTT | CASSVGGGDAGELFF
TRBD1 | TRBJ1-1 | many | TRBV11-3 | TGTGCCAGCAACAGGGCACAGGGGTTAGGAACTGAAGCTTTCTTT | CASNRAQGLGTEAFF
- | TRBJ1-5 | many | TRBV12-3/TRBV12-4 | TGTGCCAGCAGTCCGGCTCCTAATCAGCCCCAGCATTTT | CASSPAPNQPQHF
- | TRBJ1-3 | - | TRBV20-1 | TGCAGTGCTAGAATCGGGACTTCTGGAAACACCATATATTTT | CSARIGTSGNTIYF
TRBD2 | TRBJ2-4 | many | TRBV28 | TGTGCCAGCGATTCGATAGCGGGAGGCAAAAACATTCAGTACTTC | CASDSIAGGKNIQYF
- | TRBJ2-7 | few | TRBV18 | TGTGCCAGCTCACCTTATTTCGGGACCTCCTACGAGCAGTACTTC | CASSPYFGTSYEQYF
- | TRBJ1-1 | many | TRBV30 | TGTGCCTGGAACGGGCAGCTGGACACTGAAGCTTTCTTT | CAWNGQLDTEAFF
- | TRBJ2-2 | many | TRBV28 | TGTGCCAGCACCCTCTTTAGGGGGGCGAACACCGGGGAGCTGTTTTTT | CASTLFRGANTGELFF
TRBD1 | TRBJ2-1 | - | TRBV3-1 | TGTGCCAACGGCCGGGACAGGGGTAACCGTTTGAGGAATGAGCAGTTCTTC | CANGRDRGNRLRNEQFF
- | TRBJ1-1 | many | TRBV9 | TGTGCCAGCAGCGACAGTTCCACCTTTGAAGCTTTCTTT | CASSDSSTFEAFF
- | TRBJ1-4 | many | TRBV4-1 | TGCGCCAGCAGCCAACAAGGAACTAATGAAAAACTGTTTTTT | CASSQQGTNEKLFF
TRBD2 | TRBJ2-1 | - | TRBV5-1 | TGCGCCAGCAGCCCACATGGGACTAGCGGGATCTACAATGAGCAGTTCTTC | CASSPHGTSGIYNEQFF
- | TRBJ2-3 | many | TRBV14 | TGTGCCAGCACCCTCAGCGGTTCTAGCACAGATACGCAGTATTTT | CASTLSGSSTDTQYF
- | TRBJ1-5 | many | TRBV12-3/TRBV12-4 | TGTGCCAGCAGTTTAGATATAGGTGGGTTAGGGATTCAGCCCCAGCATTTT | CASSLDIGGLGIQPQHF
- | TRBJ2-3 | many | TRBV18 | TGTGCCAGCTCACCGACGGTATCGACGCAGTATTTT | CASSPTVSTQYF
TRBD2 | TRBJ2-1 | - | TRBV13 | TGTGCCAGCAGCCCAAGGACTAGCGGGGATTACAATGAGCAGTTCTTC | CASSPRTSGDYNEQFF
TRBD2 | TRBJ2-3 | - | TRBV10-3 | TGTGCCATCAGGATCGGACTAGCGGGAGTAGGAGACACAGATACGCAGTATTTT | CAIRIGLAGVGDTDTQYF
- | TRBJ2-7 | many | TRBV2 | TGTGCCAGCAGTGAGTGGGCAGTTGAGCAGTACTTC | CASSEWAVEQYF
- | TRBJ2-1 | few | TRBV15 | TGTGCCACCAGCAGAGCCCCATGGGAGACCTGGGTTTCCTACAATGAGCAGTTCTTC | CATSRAPWETWVSYNEQFF
TRBD2 | TRBJ2-1 | many | TRBV12-3/TRBV12-4 | TGTGCCAGCAGTCCCGGGACTAGCGGAATTATTAATGAGCAGTTCTTC | CASSPGTSGIINEQFF
TRBD1 | TRBJ2-5 | few | TRBV7-9 | TGTGCCAGCAGCTCTTACAGGGGAAAAGAGACCCAGTACTTC | CASSSYRGKETQYF
TRBD1 | TRBJ1-1 | many | TRBV4-1 | TGCGCCAGCAGCAAGGCGACAGGGGGGGCTGAAGCTTTCTTT | CASSKATGGAEAFF
TRBD2 | TRBJ2-3 | few | TRBV29-1 | TGCAGCGTCCGAGCGGGAGGGCCACATACGCAGTATTTT | CSVRAGGPHTQYF
TRBD2 | TRBJ2-7 | - | TRBV20-1 | TGCAGTGCTAGGCGGGCTAGCGGGCCAGATCTGATCTACGAGCAGTACTTC | CSARRASGPDLIYEQYF
TRBD2 | TRBJ2-5 | few | TRBV7-2 | TGTGCCAGCAGAGCGGGGTACCAAGAGACCCAGTACTTC | CASRAGYQETQYF
TRBD2 | TRBJ2-5 | many | TRBV2 | TGTGCCAGCAGTGCCTCGGGACTAATACAAGAGACCCAGTACTTC | CASSASGLIQETQYF
- | TRBJ1-1 | many | TRBV12-3/TRBV12-4 | TGTGCCAGCAGTACGACAGTTATGGACACTGAAGCTTTCTTT | CASSTTVMDTEAFF
TRBD1 | TRBJ1-5 | few | TRBV20-1 | TGCAGTGCTTCCACAGGGGTAGATCAGCCCCAGCATTTT | CSASTGVDQPQHF
TRBD2 | TRBJ2-1 | many | TRBV3-1 | TGTGCCAGCAGCCCCGGGGTGGGTGACGGGAGGACTGGGGAGCAGTTCTTC | CASSPGVGDGRTGEQFF
- | TRBJ1-5 | - | TRBV20-1 | TGCAGTGCTAGAGGGGGTCGAGGGTTGGGTCAGCCCCAGCATTTT | CSARGGRGLGQPQHF
- | TRBJ2-7 | - | TRBV15 | TGTGCCACCAGCAGGGAAGGGGCGGGAATTACCTACGAGCAGTACTTC | CATSREGAGITYEQYF
TRBD2 | TRBJ2-3 | many | TRBV2 | TGTGCCAGCAGTGAAGGGTTGGCGGGAGGTAACTCAGATACGCAGTATTTT | CASSEGLAGGNSDTQYF
- | TRBJ2-5 | many | TRBV4-1 | TGCGCCAGCAGCCAACCACGACTCATCGGGAGTAGGAGAGAGACCCAGTACTTC | CASSQPRLIGSRRETQYF
TRBD1 | TRBJ2-2 | - | TRBV20-1 | TGCAGTGCTACAGACAGGGAACGGTCCGGGGAGCTGTTTTTT | CSATDRERSGELFF
- | TRBJ1-2 | - | TRBV29-1 | TGCAGCGTTGAAATGGTTGGCTATGGCTACACCTTC | CSVEMVGYGYTF